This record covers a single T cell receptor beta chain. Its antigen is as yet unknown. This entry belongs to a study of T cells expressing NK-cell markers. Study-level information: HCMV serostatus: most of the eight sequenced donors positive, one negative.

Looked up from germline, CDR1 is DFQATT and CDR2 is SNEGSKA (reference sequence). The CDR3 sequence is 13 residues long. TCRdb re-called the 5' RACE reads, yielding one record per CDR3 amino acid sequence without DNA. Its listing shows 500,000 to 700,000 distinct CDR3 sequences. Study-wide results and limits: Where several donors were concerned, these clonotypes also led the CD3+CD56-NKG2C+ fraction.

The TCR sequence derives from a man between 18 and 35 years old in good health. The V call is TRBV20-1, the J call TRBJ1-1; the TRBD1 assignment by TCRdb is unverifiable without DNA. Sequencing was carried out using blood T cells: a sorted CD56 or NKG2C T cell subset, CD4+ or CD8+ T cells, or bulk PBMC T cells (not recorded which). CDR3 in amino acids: CSAVGQGVSKAFF.